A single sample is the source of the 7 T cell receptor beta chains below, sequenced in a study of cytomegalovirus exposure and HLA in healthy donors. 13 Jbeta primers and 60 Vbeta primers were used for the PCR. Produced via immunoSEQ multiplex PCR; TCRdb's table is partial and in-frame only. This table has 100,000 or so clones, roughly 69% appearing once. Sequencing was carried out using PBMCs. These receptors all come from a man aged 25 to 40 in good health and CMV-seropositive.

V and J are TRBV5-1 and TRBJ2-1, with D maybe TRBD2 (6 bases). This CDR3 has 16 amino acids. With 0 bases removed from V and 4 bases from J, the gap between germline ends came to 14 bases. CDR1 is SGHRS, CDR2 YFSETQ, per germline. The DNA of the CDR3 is TGCGCCAGCAGCTTGGCCGGAGGGTTAGAATACAATGAGCAGTTCTTC. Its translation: CASSLAGGLEYNEQFF.

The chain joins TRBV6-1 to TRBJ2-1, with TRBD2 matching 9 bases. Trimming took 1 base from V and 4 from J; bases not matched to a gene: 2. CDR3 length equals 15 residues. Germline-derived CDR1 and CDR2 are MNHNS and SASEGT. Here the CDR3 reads CASSEVSGGYNEQFF. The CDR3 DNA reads TGTGCCAGCAGTGAAGTCAGCGGGGGGTACAATGAGCAGTTCTTC.

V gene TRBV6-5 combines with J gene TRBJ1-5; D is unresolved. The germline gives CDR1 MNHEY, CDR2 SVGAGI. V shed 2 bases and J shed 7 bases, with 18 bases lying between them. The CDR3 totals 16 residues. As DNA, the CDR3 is TGTGCCAGCAGTTACCTACACGGGAGCCGGTTGCAGCCCCAGCATTTT. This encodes CASSYLHGSRLQPQHF.

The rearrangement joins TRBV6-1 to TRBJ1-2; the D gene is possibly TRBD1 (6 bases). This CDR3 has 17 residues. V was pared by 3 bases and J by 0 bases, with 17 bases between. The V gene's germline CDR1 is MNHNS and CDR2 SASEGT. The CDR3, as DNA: TGTGCCAGCAGTGATTCCACAGGGACCCAAGCTAACTATGGCTACACCTTC. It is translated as CASSDSTGTQANYGYTF.

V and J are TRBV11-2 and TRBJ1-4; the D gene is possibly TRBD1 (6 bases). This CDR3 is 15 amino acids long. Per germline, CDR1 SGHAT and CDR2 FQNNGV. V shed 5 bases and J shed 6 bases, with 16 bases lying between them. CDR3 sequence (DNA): TGTGCCAGCAGCCCCGTCCGGGACAACTATGAAAAACTGTTTTTT. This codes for CASSPVRDNYEKLFF.

The DNA of the CDR3 is TGTGCCAGTAGTCAGGGGTTTCAGCCCCAGCATTTT. Its translation is CASSQGFQPQHF. This chain connects TRBV19 to TRBJ1-5; a weak D match, TRBD1 (6 bases). V gave up 5 bases and J gave up 6 bases, with 8 bases separating them. Germline CDR1 reads LNHDA; CDR2 reads SQIVND (reference sequence). The CDR3 loop spans 12 amino acids.

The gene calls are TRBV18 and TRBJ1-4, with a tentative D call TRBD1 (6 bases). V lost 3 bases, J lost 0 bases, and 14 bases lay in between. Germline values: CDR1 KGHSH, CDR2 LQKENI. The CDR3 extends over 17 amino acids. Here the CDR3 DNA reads TGTGCCAGCTCACCCAACAGGGATCTAGCAACTAATGAAAAACTGTTTTTT. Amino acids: CASSPNRDLATNEKLFF.